This T cell receptor (beta chain) was profiled in a study of PD-L1 blockade in urothelial cancer. As for the study in general: Treatment start was followed by blood analysis at 3 weeks (second dose) and again at 6 weeks. Median blood clonality was roughly 0.072, with about 86,000 unique TCRs.

The CDR3 has 15 amino acids. CDR1 ENHRY and CDR2 SYGVKD come from the germline V gene. V lost 5 bases, J lost 2 bases, and 4 bases stayed unmatched. Libraries were prepared by immunoSEQ multiplex PCR; TCRdb keeps only in-frame clonotypes and omits some of them. The sample lists tens of thousands of clones; around 82% were seen once. As for time point: peripheral blood 6 weeks after treatment start. Patients had locally advanced or metastatic urothelial carcinoma. The study collected 1 to 8 samples per patient, pretreatment and on-treatment. The TCR comes from a man aged 45-65 years with urothelial cancer. The sequences come from PBMCs, collected around atezolizumab (anti-PD-L1) treatment. The chain links TRBV10-3 to TRBJ2-5; 11 nucleotides match TRBD1. CDR3 amino acids: CAISSGTGGQETQYF. The CDR3 DNA is TGTGCCATCAGTTCCGGGACAGGGGGACAAGAGACCCAGTACTTC.